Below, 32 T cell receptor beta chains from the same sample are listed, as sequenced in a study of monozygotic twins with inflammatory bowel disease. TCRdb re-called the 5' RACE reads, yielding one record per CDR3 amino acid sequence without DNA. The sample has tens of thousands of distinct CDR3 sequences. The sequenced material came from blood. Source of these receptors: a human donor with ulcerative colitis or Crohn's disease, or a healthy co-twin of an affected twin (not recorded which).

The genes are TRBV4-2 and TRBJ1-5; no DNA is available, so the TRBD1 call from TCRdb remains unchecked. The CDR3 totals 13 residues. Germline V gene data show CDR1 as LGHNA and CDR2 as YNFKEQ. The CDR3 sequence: CASSQARGRPQHF.

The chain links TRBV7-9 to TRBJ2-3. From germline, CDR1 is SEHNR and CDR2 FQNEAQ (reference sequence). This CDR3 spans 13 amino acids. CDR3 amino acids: CASSQVEFDTQYF.

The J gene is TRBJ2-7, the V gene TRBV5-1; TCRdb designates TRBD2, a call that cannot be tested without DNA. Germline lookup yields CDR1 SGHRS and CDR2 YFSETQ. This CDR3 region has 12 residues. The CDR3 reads CASRGGTYEQYF.

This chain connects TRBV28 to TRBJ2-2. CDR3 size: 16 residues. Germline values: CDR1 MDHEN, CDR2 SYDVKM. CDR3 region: CASSIRQALNTGELFF.

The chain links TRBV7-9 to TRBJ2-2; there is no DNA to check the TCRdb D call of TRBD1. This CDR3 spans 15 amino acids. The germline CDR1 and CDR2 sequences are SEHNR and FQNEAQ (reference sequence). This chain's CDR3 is CASSLEGAGAGELFF.

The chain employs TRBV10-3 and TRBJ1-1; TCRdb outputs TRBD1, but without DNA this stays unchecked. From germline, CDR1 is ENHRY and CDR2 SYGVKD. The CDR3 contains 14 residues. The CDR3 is CAMGGTGSGTEAFF.

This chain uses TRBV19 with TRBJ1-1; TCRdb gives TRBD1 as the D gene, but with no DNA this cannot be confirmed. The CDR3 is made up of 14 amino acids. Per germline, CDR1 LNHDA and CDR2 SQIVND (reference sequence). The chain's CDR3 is CASTTGQMNTEAFF.

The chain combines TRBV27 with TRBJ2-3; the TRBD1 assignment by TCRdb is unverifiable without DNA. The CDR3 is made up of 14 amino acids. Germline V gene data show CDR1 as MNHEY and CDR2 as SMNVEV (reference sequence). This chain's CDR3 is CASSPRGHTDTQYF.

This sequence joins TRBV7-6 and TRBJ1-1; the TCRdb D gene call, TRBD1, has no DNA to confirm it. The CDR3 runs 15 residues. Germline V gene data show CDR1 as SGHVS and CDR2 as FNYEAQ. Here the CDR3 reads CASSSITGTIVEAFF.

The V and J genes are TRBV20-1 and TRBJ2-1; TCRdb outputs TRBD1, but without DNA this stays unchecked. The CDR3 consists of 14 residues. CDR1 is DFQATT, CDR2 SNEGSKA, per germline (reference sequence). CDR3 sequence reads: CSARLLGDINEQFF.

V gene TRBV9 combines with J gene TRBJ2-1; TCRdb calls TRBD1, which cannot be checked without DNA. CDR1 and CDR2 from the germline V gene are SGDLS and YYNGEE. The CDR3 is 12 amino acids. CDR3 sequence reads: CASARRGEEQFF.

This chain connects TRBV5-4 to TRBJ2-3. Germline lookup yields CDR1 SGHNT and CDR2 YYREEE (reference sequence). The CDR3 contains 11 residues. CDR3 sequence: CASSFRDTQYF.

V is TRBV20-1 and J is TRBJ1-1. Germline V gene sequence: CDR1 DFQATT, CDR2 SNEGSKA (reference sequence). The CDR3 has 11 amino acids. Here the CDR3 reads CRARSNTEAFF.

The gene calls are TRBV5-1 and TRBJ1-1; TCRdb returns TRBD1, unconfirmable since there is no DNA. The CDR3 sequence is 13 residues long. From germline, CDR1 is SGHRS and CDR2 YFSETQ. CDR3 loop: CASSRPQGGEAFF.

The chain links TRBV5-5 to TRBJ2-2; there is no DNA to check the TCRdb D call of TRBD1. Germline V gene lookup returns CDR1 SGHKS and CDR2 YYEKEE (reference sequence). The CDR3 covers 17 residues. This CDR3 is CASSLAGGRIWAGELFF.

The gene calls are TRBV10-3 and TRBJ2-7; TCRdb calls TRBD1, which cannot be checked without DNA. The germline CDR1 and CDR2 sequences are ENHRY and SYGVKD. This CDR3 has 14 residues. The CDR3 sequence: CAISLGRSSYEQYF.

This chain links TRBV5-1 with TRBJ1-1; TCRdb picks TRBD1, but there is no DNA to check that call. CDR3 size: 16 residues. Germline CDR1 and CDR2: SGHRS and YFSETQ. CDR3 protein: CASSLVGGAEWSEAFF.

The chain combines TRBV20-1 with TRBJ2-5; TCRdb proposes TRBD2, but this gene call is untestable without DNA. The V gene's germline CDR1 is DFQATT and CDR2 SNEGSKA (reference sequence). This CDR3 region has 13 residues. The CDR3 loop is CSARRAGEETQYF.

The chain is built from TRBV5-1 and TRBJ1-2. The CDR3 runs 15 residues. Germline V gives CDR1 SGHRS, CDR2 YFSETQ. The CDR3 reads CASSLGLGANYGYTF. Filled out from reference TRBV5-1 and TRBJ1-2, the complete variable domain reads KAGVTQTPRYLIKTRGQQVTLSCSPISGHRSVSWYQQTPGQGLQFLFEYFSETQRNKGNFPGRFSGRQFSNSRSEMNVSTLELGDSALYLCASSLGLGANYGYTFGSGTRLTVV.

The CDR3: CSAERRTLVGNQPQHF. The chain is built from TRBV20-1 and TRBJ1-5. The CDR3 runs 16 residues. CDR1 DFQATT and CDR2 SNEGSKA come from the germline V gene (reference sequence).

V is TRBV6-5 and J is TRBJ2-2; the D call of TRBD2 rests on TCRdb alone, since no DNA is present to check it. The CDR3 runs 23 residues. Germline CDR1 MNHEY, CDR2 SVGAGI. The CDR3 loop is CASSSLAPDRPGLAGGNTGELFF.

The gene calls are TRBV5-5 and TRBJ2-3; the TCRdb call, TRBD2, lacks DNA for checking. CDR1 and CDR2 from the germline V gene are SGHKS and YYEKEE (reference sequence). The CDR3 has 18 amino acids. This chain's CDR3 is CASSLRTAGPRVADTQYF.

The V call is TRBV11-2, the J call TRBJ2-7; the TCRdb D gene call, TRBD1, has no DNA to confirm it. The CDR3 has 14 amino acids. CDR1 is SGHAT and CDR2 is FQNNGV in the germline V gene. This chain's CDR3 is CASSLDWRGYEQYF. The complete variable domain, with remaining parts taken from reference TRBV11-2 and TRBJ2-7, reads EAGVAQSPRYKIIEKRQSVAFWCNPISGHATLYWYQQILGQGPKLLIQFQNNGVVDDSQLPKDRFSAERLKGVDSTLKIQPAKLEDSAVYLCASSLDWRGYEQYFGPGTRLTVT.

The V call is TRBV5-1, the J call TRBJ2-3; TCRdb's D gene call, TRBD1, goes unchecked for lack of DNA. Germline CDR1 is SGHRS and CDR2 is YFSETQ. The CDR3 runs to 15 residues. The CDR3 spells CASSPLAARTDTQYF.

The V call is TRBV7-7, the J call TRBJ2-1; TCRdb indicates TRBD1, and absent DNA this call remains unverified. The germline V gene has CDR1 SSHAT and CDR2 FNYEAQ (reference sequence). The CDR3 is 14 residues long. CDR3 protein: CASSPMGQYNEQFF.

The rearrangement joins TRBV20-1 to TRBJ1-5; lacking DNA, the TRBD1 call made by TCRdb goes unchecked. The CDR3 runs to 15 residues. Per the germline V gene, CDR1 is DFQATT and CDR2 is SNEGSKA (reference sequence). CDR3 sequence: CSVNPGGSDNQPQHF.

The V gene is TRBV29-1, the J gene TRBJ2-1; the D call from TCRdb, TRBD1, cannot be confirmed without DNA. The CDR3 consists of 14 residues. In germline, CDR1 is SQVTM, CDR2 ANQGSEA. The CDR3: CSVVRDRVSNEQFF.

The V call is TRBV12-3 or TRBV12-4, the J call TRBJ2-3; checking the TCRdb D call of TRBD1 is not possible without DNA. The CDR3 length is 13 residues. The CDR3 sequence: CATNRGFTDTQYF.

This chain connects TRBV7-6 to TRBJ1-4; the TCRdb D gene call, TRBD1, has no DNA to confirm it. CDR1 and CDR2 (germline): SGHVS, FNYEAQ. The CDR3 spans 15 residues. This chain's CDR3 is CASSRRQGTNEKLFF.

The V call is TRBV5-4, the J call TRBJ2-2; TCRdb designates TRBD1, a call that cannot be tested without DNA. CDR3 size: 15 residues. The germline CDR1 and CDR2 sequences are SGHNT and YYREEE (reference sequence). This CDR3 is CASSFGRGQDGELFF.

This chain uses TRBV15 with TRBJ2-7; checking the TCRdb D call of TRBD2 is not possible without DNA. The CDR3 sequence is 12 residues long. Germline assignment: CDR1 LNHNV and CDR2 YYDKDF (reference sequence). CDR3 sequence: CAAGQRSTEQYF.

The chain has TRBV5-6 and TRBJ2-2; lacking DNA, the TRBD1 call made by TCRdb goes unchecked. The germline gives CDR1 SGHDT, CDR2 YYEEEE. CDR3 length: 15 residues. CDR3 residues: CASSAWGAPTGELFF.